This TCR beta chain emerged from a study of vaccination and CD4 T cells after COVID-19. Sequenced with the Oncomine TCR Beta short-read assay was DNA taken from cultured CD4+ T cells. TCRdb passed the PCR reads through MiXCR, listing each CDR3 protein once. The sample has roughly 9,900 distinct CDR3 sequences, 25% to 40% seen once. Treatment given: approximately 9-day PBMC culture with coronavirus spike peptide pools or control peptides (ViraFEST assay). Positive PCR tests were logged from March through December 2020, ahead of US Alpha, Beta and Delta variants. Cells received half-medium changes with fresh IL-2 medium on days 3 and 7. After removal of 5 bases from V and 3 bases from J, the junction contained 4 bases not matched to a gene. This CDR3 region has 13 residues. CDR1 and CDR2 (germline): DFQATT, SNEGSKA (reference sequence). Broader study findings: Convalescent participants were relatively few, and none had early post-infection timepoints studied.

Comment on this clonotype: Its antigen is unknown.

The clonotype was recovered from a human donor who had recovered from COVID-19. Sequencing input: CD4+ T cells from blood, cultured in vitro. The genes are TRBV20-1 and TRBJ2-3; 8 positions agree with TRBD2. CDR3 sequence reads: CSAGRGATDTQYF. CDR3 sequence (DNA): TGCAGTGCTGGGCGGGGGGCGACAGATACGCAGTATTTT.